This TCR beta chain came from a study of human T cells and chemical hapten exposure. The overall study: Sensitizing treatment utilized 2% DPC over a roughly 2 cm by roughly 2 cm portion of upper inner arm skin. Mostly female, the patients presented with alopecia areata, totalis or universalis.

TCRdb independently ran MiXCR on the RACE reads; one entry per CDR3 protein. The sample has some 84,000 distinct CDR3 sequences, 11% seen once. CDR1 and CDR2 (germline): MNHEY, SVGAGI. CDR3 length: 12 residues. V was shortened by 5 bases and J by 4 bases, with 9 bases between the two germline ends. Overall study findings and caveats: TCRs at a frequency above 1 in 1000 stayed unchanged with DPC sensitization.

Indicated time point: patch test 3, about 24 weeks after DPC sensitization. The sample's treatment: therapeutic diphenylcyclopropenone sensitization with weekly scalp DPC. Ahead of each patch test application, blood was drawn. As concerns this clonotype: The antigen remains undetermined.

The chain links TRBV6-5 to TRBJ2-7, with no clear D. Here the sequenced sample was whole blood, taken in connection with sensitization to the hapten diphenylcyclopropenone (DPC). The clonotype was recovered from a woman aged 50 to 60 with alopecia areata. Some clones in this sample may be carry-over from other donors' samples. The CDR3 DNA is TGTGCCAGCAGTACCCCCAGTTACGAGCAGTACTTC. This encodes CASSTPSYEQYF.